The rows below give T cell receptor beta chains drawn from one sample of a study of control samples from healthy donors and cancer patients. Sequencing used immunoSEQ multiplex PCR; TCRdb keeps in-frame clones, though not all of them. The sample yields about 150,000 clones, 80% to 95% seen once. The specimen sequenced was blood. The receptors derive from a woman aged 25-40 years in good health. CDR3s include the opening cysteine and the closing phenylalanine or tryptophan. The D gene is left open where the match is weak.

CASSVGSNQPQHF,TRBV12-3/TRBV12-4,13,NA
CASSEEDNSPLHF,TRBV2,13,NA
CASSLLTGYNEQFF,TRBV6-5,14,TRBD1
CASSLNDNSNQPQHF,TRBV5-6,15,NA
CATSTGQGGETQYF,TRBV15,14,NA
CASSRDRATGELFF,TRBV5-6,14,TRBD1
CAIKEGNQPQHF,TRBV10-3,12,NA
CASSSGYSGNTGELFF,TRBV5-1,16,NA
CASSPSSGYSSYNEQFF,TRBV7-9,17,TRBD2
CASGTADGGREQYF,TRBV27,14,NA
CASSLWGEAQETQYF,TRBV13,15,NA
CASSVPGLENIQYF,TRBV9,14,NA
CASSQASGHQPQHF,TRBV3-1/TRBV3-2,14,NA
CASSLVAGYEQYF,TRBV7-2,13,TRBD2
CSVEETGPYGYTF,TRBV29-1,13,NA
CASTAGQDTSYEQYF,TRBV5-6,15,TRBD1
CAITNRWRTTGNTIYF,TRBV7-9,16,NA
CASSLGTSGRDEQFF,TRBV7-8,15,TRBD2
CASSPRQGMRAEAFF,TRBV21-1,15,NA
CASSVAIWDRGLGNQPQHF,TRBV9,19,TRBD1
CASSLQGGLLYEQYF,TRBV7-3,15,NA
CASSRDRGENYGYTF,TRBV28,15,TRBD1
CASTPSPITEAFF,TRBV28,13,NA
CSATYEQYF,TRBV20-1,9,NA
CAISEREGSYNEQFF,TRBV10-3,15,TRBD2
CASSPSVINTEAFF,TRBV6-2/TRBV6-3,14,NA
CASSSGIAKTQYF,TRBV6-2/TRBV6-3,13,NA
CASSTDRPTDTQYF,TRBV5-1,14,TRBD1
CASRYYRASHEQYF,TRBV6-5,14,NA
CASSGGTAGAYGYTF,TRBV5-1,15,TRBD1
CASSQDREDSPLHF,TRBV4-3,14,NA
CASRQGTGSSYEQYF,TRBV27,15,TRBD1
CASSLGRFDTDTQYF,TRBV7-6,15,NA
CASSRRGRGTSGTHTDTQYF,TRBV7-9,20,TRBD2
CATHGQHTGELFF,TRBV24-1,13,NA
CASSPAGGRFYEQYF,TRBV19,15,TRBD2
CASSLETYEQYF,TRBV5-1,12,NA
CASSDPSGGHTEAFF,TRBV28,15,TRBD1
CASRLGRNSNQPQHF,TRBV2,15,NA
CASTRREGLYEQYF,TRBV6-5,14,TRBD2
CASSSVAGLSYNEQFF,TRBV5-1,16,TRBD2
CASSGVEQLAGELFF,TRBV2,15,NA
CASSFAGGLDEQYF,TRBV13,14,TRBD1
CASSIGGRSGYTF,TRBV19,13,NA
CASSEVGGTNEKLFF,TRBV6-1,15,NA
CASSPGRGDQPQHF,TRBV19,14,NA
CASSRMAGGGSYNEQFF,TRBV28,17,TRBD2
CASSQAGGRARYEQYF,TRBV14,16,TRBD2
CASSLGARTSDKRPYEQYF,TRBV5-4,19,TRBD2
CASSFPSTGTEPMNTEAFF,TRBV2,19,NA
CASSLARGYYEQYF,TRBV28,14,NA